The 11 T cell receptor beta chains given below trace back to one sample, sequenced in a study of T cell responses to AZD1222 COVID-19 vaccine. TCRdb keeps only in-frame clones here, not all; method: immunoSEQ multiplex PCR. The sample records 80,000 to 130,000 clones, 80% to 90% being singletons. The sequences come from peripheral blood, collected on day 0 of AZD1222 vaccination. The origin of the receptors is an adult in good health.

Only one count was recorded for this clone. Here the CDR3 reads CASSVEDRGNSPLHF. The DNA of the CDR3 is TGTGCCAGCAGTGTCGAGGACAGGGGGAATTCACCCCTCCACTTT. The chain combines TRBV6-6 with TRBJ1-6; the match to TRBD1 covers 10 bases. CDR3 length: 15 residues. V shed 5 bases and J 7 bases; nucleotides not matched to a gene: 5. Germline CDR1 is MNHNY and CDR2 is SVGAGI (reference sequence).

The V and J genes are TRBV5-1 and TRBJ2-5, with D uncertain. CDR1 is SGHRS and CDR2 is YFSETQ in the germline V gene. The CDR3 runs 14 residues. The ends were cut back, 2 bases at V and 2 bases at J, with 10 bases in the middle. CDR3 region: CASSLQSTQETQYF. The CDR3 region has the DNA TGCGCCAGCAGCTTACAGAGTACACAAGAGACCCAGTACTTC.

The chain joins TRBV19 to TRBJ2-2; 7 nucleotides line up with TRBD1. The V segment lost 6 bases and the J segment 7 bases; nucleotides outside the gene matches: 5. The length of the CDR3 is 13 residues. The germline gives CDR1 LNHDA, CDR2 SQIVND (reference sequence). CDR3 protein: CASRITGVGELFF. CDR3 DNA sequence: TGTGCCAGTAGGATCACAGGGGTCGGGGAGCTGTTTTTT.

The chain links TRBV7-3 to TRBJ1-4; no firm D call. Germline-derived CDR1 and CDR2 are SGHTA and FQGTGA. This CDR3 region has 13 residues. V dropped 6 bases and J dropped 8 bases, with 13 bases sitting between them. CDR3 loop: CASSSGPGEKLFF. CDR3 sequence (DNA): TGTGCCAGCAGTTCCGGACCCGGAGAAAAACTGTTTTTT.

This chain links TRBV7-3 with TRBJ2-3; the D is unclear. The germline CDR1 and CDR2 sequences are SGHTA and FQGTGA. V shed 1 base and J shed 6 bases, with 11 bases lying between them. The CDR3 is made up of 14 amino acids. The chain's CDR3 is CASSLNPRTDTQYF. The CDR3 region has the DNA TGTGCCAGCAGCTTAAATCCCCGGACGGATACGCAGTATTTT.

CDR3 in amino acids: CASRGRGRETDTQYF. The CDR3 DNA reads TGTGCCAGCAGGGGGCGGGGAAGAGAAACAGATACGCAGTATTTT. The chain is built from TRBV25-1 and TRBJ2-3, with D tentatively TRBD2 (6 bases). Deletions cut 6 bases from V and 3 bases from J, with 16 bases between. Looked up from germline, CDR1 is MGHDK and CDR2 is SYGVNS. The CDR3 has 15 amino acids.

The chain recombines TRBV21-1 with TRBJ1-5; whether TRBD1, the table's D call, matches the DNA was not checked. TRBV21-1 is a pseudogene. The CDR3 is 18 residues long. The CDR3 spells CASSKAEDRGVVGQPQHF. CDR3 coding DNA: TGTGCCAGCAGCAAAGCCGAAGACAGGGGGGTGGTAGGCCAGCCCCAGCATTTT.

V gene TRBV11-3 combines with J gene TRBJ1-1; no clear D gene. Germline loops: CDR1 SGHNT, CDR2 YENEEA. V was clipped by 2 bases and J by 4 bases, with 8 bases between them. The CDR3 consists of 13 residues. The CDR3 coding sequence is TGTGCCAGCAGCTTACAAGGTGGCACTGAAGCTTTCTTT. This encodes CASSLQGGTEAFF.

The genes are TRBV7-9 and TRBJ1-5, with D possibly matching TRBD1 (5 bases). V lost 5 bases and J 3 bases, leaving 17 bases between the germline ends. From germline, CDR1 is SEHNR and CDR2 FQNEAQ (reference sequence). The CDR3 runs to 16 residues. The CDR3 protein is CASSADGAIPNQPQHF. CDR3 bases: TGTGCCAGCAGCGCAGATGGGGCCATCCCCAATCAGCCCCAGCATTTT.

This clone turned up a few times. The V call is TRBV21-1, the J call TRBJ1-1. TRBV21-1 constitutes a pseudogene. The CDR3 spans 13 residues. CDR3 nucleotide sequence: TGTGCCAGCATCCCGAGGAGGAACACTGAAGCTTTCTTT. It is translated as CASIPRRNTEAFF.

This clone appeared a single time. Here the CDR3 reads CASSRTGSQPQHF. As DNA, the CDR3 is TGTGCCAGCAGCCGGACAGGGAGCCAGCCCCAGCATTTT. The V and J genes are TRBV6-5 and TRBJ1-5; 8 bases are shared with TRBD1. The CDR3 runs 13 residues. Germline loops: CDR1 MNHEY, CDR2 SVGAGI. V lost 6 bases and J lost 7; bases outside the gene matches: 5.